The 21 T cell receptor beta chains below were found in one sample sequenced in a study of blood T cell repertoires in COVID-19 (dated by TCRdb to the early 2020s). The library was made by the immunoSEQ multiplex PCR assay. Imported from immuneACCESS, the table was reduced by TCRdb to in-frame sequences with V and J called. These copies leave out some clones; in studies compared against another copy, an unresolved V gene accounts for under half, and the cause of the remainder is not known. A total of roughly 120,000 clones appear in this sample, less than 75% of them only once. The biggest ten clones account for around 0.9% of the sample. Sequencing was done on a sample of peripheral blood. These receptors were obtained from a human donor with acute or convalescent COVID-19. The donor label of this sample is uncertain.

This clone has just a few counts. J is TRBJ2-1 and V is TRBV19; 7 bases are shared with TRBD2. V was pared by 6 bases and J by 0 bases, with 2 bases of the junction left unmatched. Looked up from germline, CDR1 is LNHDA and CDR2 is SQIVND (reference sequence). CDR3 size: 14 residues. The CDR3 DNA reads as TGTGCCAGTAGGTGGGGGGGCTCCTACAATGAGCAGTTCTTC. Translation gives CASRWGGSYNEQFF.

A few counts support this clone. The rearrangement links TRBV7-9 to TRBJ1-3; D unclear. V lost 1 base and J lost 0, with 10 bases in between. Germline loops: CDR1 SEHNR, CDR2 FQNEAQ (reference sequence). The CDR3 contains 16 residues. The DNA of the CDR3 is TGTGCCAGCAGCTTAGGCCCGGAGGGCTCTGGAAACACCATATATTTT. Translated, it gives CASSLGPEGSGNTIYF. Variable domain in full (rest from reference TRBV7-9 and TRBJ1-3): DTGVSQNPRHKITKRGQNVTFRCDPISEHNRLYWYRQTLGQGPEFLTYFQNEAQLEKSRLLSDRFSAERPKGSFSTLEIQRTEQGDSAMYLCASSLGPEGSGNTIYFGEGSWLTVV.

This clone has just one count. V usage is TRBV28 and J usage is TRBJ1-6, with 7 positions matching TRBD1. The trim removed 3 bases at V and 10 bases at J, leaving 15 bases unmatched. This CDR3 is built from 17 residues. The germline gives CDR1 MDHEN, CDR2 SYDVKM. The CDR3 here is CASSFGRGRGTWSPLHF. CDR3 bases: TGTGCCAGCAGTTTTGGCAGGGGCAGGGGGACATGGTCACCCCTCCACTTT.

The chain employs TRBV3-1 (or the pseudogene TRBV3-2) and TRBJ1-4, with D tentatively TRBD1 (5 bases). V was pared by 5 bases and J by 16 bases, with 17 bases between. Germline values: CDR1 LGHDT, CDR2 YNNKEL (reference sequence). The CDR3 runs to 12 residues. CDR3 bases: TGTGCCAGCAGCGCCGGGAGGGGCCTCCCGTTTTTT. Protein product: CASSAGRGLPFF.

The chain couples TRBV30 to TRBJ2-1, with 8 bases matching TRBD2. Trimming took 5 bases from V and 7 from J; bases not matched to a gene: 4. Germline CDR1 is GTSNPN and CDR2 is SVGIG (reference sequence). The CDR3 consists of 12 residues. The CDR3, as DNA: TGTGCCTGGGGTAGCGGGACTAATGAGCAGTTCTTC. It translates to CAWGSGTNEQFF. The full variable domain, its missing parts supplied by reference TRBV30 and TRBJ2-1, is SQTIHQWPATLVQPVGSPLSLECTVEGTSNPNLYWYRQAAGRGLQLLFYSVGIGQISSEVPQNLSASRPQDRQFILSSKKLLLSDSGFYLCAWGSGTNEQFFGPGTRLTVL.

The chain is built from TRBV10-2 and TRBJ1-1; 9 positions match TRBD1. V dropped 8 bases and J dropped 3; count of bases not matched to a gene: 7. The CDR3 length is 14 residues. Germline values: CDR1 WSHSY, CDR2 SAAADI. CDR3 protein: CASGEQGAHTEAFF. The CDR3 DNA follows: TGCGCCAGCGGCGAACAGGGGGCCCACACTGAAGCTTTCTTT.

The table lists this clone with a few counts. The DNA of the CDR3 is TGTGCCAGCAGCTTTCGGGACAGGGGAATTACTGAAGCTTTCTTT. It specifies CASSFRDRGITEAFF. This chain connects TRBV7-8 to TRBJ1-1, with TRBD1 identical over 10 bases. This CDR3 region has 15 residues. Per germline, CDR1 SGHVS and CDR2 FQNEAQ. The V gene end was trimmed by 3 bases and the J gene end by 5 bases; junction bases not matched to a gene: 6. Full variable domain (outside the CDR3, taken from reference TRBV7-8 and TRBJ1-1): GAGVSQSPRYKVAKRGQDVALRCDPISGHVSLFWYQQALGQGPEFLTYFQNEAQLDKSGLPSDRFFAERPEGSVSTLKIQRTQQEDSAVYLCASSFRDRGITEAFFGQGTRLTVV.

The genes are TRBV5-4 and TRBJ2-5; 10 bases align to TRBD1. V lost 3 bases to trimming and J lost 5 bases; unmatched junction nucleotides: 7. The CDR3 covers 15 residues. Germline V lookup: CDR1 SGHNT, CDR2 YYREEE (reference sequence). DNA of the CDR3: TGTGCCAGCAGCTCAATGGACAGGGGGGGGGAGACCCAGTACTTC. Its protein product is CASSSMDRGGETQYF.

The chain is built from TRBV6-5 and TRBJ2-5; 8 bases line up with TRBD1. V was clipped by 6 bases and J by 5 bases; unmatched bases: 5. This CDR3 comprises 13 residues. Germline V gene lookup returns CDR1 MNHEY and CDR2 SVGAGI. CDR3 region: CASRRQGRETQYF. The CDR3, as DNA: TGTGCCAGCAGACGACAGGGGAGGGAGACCCAGTACTTC.

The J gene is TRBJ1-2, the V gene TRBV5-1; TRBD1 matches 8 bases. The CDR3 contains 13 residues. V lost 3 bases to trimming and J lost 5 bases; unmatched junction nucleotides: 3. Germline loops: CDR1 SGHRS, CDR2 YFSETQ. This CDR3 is CASSSDREYGYTF. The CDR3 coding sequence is TGCGCCAGCAGCTCGGACAGGGAGTATGGCTACACCTTC.

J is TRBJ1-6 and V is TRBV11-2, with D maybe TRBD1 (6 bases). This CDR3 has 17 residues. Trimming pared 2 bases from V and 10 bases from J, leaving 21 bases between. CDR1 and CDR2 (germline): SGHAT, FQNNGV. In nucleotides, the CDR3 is TGTGCCAGCAGCTTACTAACCAGGGGAGTATTTGGGTCACCCCTCCACTTT. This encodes CASSLLTRGVFGSPLHF.

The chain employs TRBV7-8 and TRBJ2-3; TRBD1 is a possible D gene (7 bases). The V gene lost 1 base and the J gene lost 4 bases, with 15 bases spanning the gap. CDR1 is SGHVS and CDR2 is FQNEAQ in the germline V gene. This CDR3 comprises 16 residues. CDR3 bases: TGTGCCAGCAGCTTAGTCTCAGGGGGGTCCGCAGATACGCAGTATTTT. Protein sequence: CASSLVSGGSADTQYF.

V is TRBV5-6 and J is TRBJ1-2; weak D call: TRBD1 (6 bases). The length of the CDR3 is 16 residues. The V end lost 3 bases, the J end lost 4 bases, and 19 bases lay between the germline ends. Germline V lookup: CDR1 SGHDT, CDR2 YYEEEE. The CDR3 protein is CASSWDVDRSSYGYTF. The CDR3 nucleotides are TGTGCCAGCAGCTGGGACGTGGACAGATCGAGCTATGGCTACACCTTC.

The DNA of the CDR3 is TGTGCCAGCAGCTGGGACTTCGGGGGTCGAGAGACCCAGTACTTC. This sequence encodes CASSWDFGGRETQYF. V is TRBV11-2 and J is TRBJ2-5; the D gene is possibly TRBD2 (6 bases). Germline V gene sequence: CDR1 SGHAT, CDR2 FQNNGV. The CDR3 runs 15 residues. Trimming took 4 bases from V and 4 from J, leaving 16 bases between them.

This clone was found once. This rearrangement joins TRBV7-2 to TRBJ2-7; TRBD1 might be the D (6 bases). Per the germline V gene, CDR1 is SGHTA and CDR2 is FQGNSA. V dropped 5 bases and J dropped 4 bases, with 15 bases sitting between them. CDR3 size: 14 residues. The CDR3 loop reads CASSHPQGMYEQYF. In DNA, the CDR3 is TGTGCCAGCAGCCACCCTCAGGGGATGTACGAGCAGTACTTC.

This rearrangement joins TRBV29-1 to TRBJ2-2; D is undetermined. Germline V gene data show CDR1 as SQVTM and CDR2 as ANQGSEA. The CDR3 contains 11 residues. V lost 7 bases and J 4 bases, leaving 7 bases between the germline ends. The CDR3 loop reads CSAAGTGELFF. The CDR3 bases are TGCAGCGCAGCCGGCACCGGGGAGCTGTTTTTT.

The CDR3 nucleotides are TGTGCCAGCAGTTCGGGGACAGGGGGCGAAGAGACCCAGTACTTC. Its translation: CASSSGTGGEETQYF. The rearrangement links TRBV6-5 to TRBJ2-5; TRBD1 aligns across 12 bases. The CDR3 sequence is 15 residues long. Germline assignment: CDR1 MNHEY and CDR2 SVGAGI. With V trimmed by 4 bases and J by 3 bases, 3 bases remained unmatched.

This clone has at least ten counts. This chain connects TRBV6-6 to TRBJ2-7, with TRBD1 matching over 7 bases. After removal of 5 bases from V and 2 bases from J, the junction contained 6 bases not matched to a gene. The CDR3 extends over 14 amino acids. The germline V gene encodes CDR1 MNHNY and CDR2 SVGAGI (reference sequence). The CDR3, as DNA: TGTGCCAGCAGTGACCGGGACAGCACCTACGAGCAGTACTTC. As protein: CASSDRDSTYEQYF.

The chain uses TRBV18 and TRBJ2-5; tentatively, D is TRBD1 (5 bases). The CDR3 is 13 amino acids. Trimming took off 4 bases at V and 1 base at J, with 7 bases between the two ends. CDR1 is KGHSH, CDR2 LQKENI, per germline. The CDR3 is CASSRGGQETQYF. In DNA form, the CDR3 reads TGTGCCAGCTCACGGGGCGGCCAAGAGACCCAGTACTTC.

This CDR3 is CASSRDRGYYGYTF. The CDR3 nucleotides are TGTGCCAGCAGCAGAGACAGGGGTTACTATGGCTACACCTTC. The chain recombines TRBV5-4 with TRBJ1-2, with 8 bases matching TRBD1. The CDR3 sequence is 14 residues long. CDR1 and CDR2 (germline): SGHNT, YYREEE (reference sequence). The trim removed 4 bases at V and 3 bases at J, leaving 5 bases unmatched.

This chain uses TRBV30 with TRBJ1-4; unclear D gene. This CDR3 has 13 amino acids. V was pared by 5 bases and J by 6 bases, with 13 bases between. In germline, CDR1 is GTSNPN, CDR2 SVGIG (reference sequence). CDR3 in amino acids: CAWGASGYEKLFF. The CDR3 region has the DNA TGTGCCTGGGGAGCTTCCGGGTATGAAAAACTGTTTTTT.